These 20 T cell receptor beta chains share one sample of origin, sequenced in a study of control samples from healthy donors and cancer patients. Sequencing was performed with immunoSEQ multiplex PCR; in TCRdb, only in-frame clones are kept and a portion is missing. The sample carries fewer than 200,000 clones, 85% to 90% recorded once. Sequencing input: blood. The receptors derive from a woman aged 50 to 65 in good health.

The rearrangement uses TRBV13 and TRBJ1-2; 7 nucleotides agree with TRBD1. This CDR3 region has 16 residues. The J segment lost 6 bases and the V segment lost 4 bases, leaving 14 bases of the junction unmatched. Germline V gene sequence: CDR1 PRHDT, CDR2 FYEKMQ (reference sequence). The CDR3 loop reads CASSSTPRAGGDGYTF. CDR3 DNA: TGTGCCAGCAGCTCTACGCCCAGGGCAGGGGGGGATGGCTACACCTTC.

The rearrangement uses TRBV24-1 and TRBJ2-1; weak D call: TRBD1 (6 bases). CDR1 KGHDR and CDR2 SFDVKD come from the germline V gene. This CDR3 contains 17 residues. Trimming took off 4 bases at V and 3 bases at J, with 18 bases between the two ends. For the CDR3, the DNA is TGTGCCACCAGTGACGAGGTGTCAGGGGCGCGCTACAATGAGCAGTTCTTC. It yields the protein CATSDEVSGARYNEQFF.

J is TRBJ1-2 and V is TRBV30; D remains unclear. Looked up from germline, CDR1 is GTSNPN and CDR2 is SVGIG (reference sequence). V lost 0 bases, J lost 8 bases, and 7 bases lay in between. The CDR3 loop spans 11 amino acids. The CDR3 DNA follows: TGTGCCTGGAGTGTTTATCAAGGCTACACCTTC. Protein sequence: CAWSVYQGYTF.

The chain carries TRBV5-1 and TRBJ2-1; D not resolved. V lost 0 bases and J 0 bases, leaving 13 bases between the germline ends. CDR1 is SGHRS, CDR2 YFSETQ, per germline. The CDR3 totals 17 residues. CDR3 DNA sequence: TGCGCCAGCAGCTTGGGGGTCGGCCCCGTCTCCTACAATGAGCAGTTCTTC. It codes for CASSLGVGPVSYNEQFF.

The chain recombines TRBV7-8 with TRBJ2-1; D remains ambiguous. Germline V lookup: CDR1 SGHVS, CDR2 FQNEAQ. The CDR3 contains 14 residues. The germline V and J ends were trimmed by 1 base and 0 bases, with 4 bases remaining between them. The CDR3 sequence: CASSLDSSYNEQFF. CDR3 DNA sequence: TGTGCCAGCAGCTTAGATAGCTCCTACAATGAGCAGTTCTTC.

The chain recombines TRBV7-2 with TRBJ2-7, with TRBD1 matching 10 bases. With 1 base clipped from V and 3 bases from J, the junction kept 6 bases outside the gene matches. Per the germline V gene, CDR1 is SGHTA and CDR2 is FQGNSA. The CDR3 has 16 residues. In DNA, the CDR3 is TGTGCCAGCAGCTTAGTGCCGGGACAGGGGAACTACGAGCAGTACTTC. Protein product: CASSLVPGQGNYEQYF.

This chain uses TRBV5-1 with TRBJ2-1, with 7 bases lining up with TRBD2. The V gene end was trimmed by 6 bases and the J gene end by 2 bases; junction bases not matched to a gene: 5. The CDR3 loop spans 14 amino acids. Per germline, CDR1 SGHRS and CDR2 YFSETQ. The CDR3 nucleotides are TGCGCCAGCACCCTGGGGGGGACCTACAATGAGCAGTTCTTC. This translates into CASTLGGTYNEQFF.

The CDR3 DNA is TGTGCCAGCAGCCAGGCCGGGACAGGTCGTTACGAGCAGTACTTC. Its translation is CASSQAGTGRYEQYF. This chain links TRBV3-1 (or the pseudogene TRBV3-2) with TRBJ2-7; 8 bases are a match to TRBD1. Germline CDR1 LGHDT, CDR2 YNNKEL (reference sequence). This CDR3 spans 15 amino acids. Trimming removed 3 bases from V and 4 bases from J; junction bases left unmatched: 8.

The chain joins TRBV6-5 to TRBJ1-2; the match to TRBD1 covers 10 bases. The CDR3 spans 15 residues. From germline, CDR1 is MNHEY and CDR2 SVGAGI. Trimming removed 4 bases from V and 4 bases from J; junction bases left unmatched: 6. The CDR3, as DNA: TGTGCCAGCAGTTTCTCCCGGGACAGGGGCTATGGCTACACCTTC. It codes for CASSFSRDRGYGYTF.

This clone was seen once. The chain couples TRBV9 to TRBJ1-1, with TRBD1 matching 7 bases. Trimming at V came to 0 bases and at J to 1 base, leaving 3 bases not matched to a gene. The CDR3 has 15 residues. In germline, CDR1 is SGDLS, CDR2 YYNGEE. This CDR3 reads CASSVEQGGNTEAFF. The CDR3 DNA sequence: TGTGCCAGCAGCGTAGAGCAGGGGGGGAACACTGAAGCTTTCTTT.

This chain joins TRBV9 and TRBJ1-4; D not resolved. The CDR3 is 15 residues long. The germline CDR1 and CDR2 sequences are SGDLS and YYNGEE. Trimming shortened V by 0 bases and J by 1 base, and 7 bases separated the two germline ends. The CDR3 protein is CASSVAEGTNEKLFF. In nucleotides, the CDR3 is TGTGCCAGCAGCGTAGCGGAGGGAACTAATGAAAAACTGTTTTTT.

The chain carries TRBV6-5 and TRBJ1-2; D possibly corresponds to TRBD1 (6 bases). Trimming took 7 bases from V and 4 from J, leaving 19 bases between them. CDR1 and CDR2 from the germline V gene are MNHEY and SVGAGI. This CDR3 has 15 residues. This CDR3 is CASISAEGDSYGYTF. The DNA of the CDR3 is TGTGCCAGCATCTCGGCGGAGGGGGATAGCTATGGCTACACCTTC.

This rearrangement joins TRBV4-1 to TRBJ1-2; a weak D match, TRBD1 (5 bases). The CDR3 has 14 amino acids. Germline V gives CDR1 MGHRA, CDR2 YSYEKL. With 1 base removed from V and 8 bases from J, the gap between germline ends came to 14 bases. CDR3 coding DNA: TGCGCCAGCAGCCAAGGAGGACCAGGGAAGGGCTACACCTTC. Translating it yields CASSQGGPGKGYTF.

The rearrangement links TRBV25-1 to TRBJ1-4; no definite D call. CDR3 size: 13 residues. Deletions cut 4 bases from V and 6 bases from J, with 9 bases between. Germline-derived CDR1 and CDR2 are MGHDK and SYGVNS. The CDR3 reads CASSVHGDEKLFF. For the CDR3, the DNA is TGTGCCAGCAGTGTCCATGGGGATGAAAAACTGTTTTTT.

This clone appeared a few times. This chain joins TRBV27 and TRBJ1-3; D not certain. The germline V gene encodes CDR1 MNHEY and CDR2 SMNVEV (reference sequence). The V end was cut by 0 bases, the J end by 4 bases, with 10 bases between. This CDR3 is 15 amino acids long. CDR3 bases: TGTGCCAGCAGTTTATCCGGGGATTACGGAAACACCATATATTTT. It translates to CASSLSGDYGNTIYF.

J is TRBJ2-7 and V is TRBV27, with a possible D match to TRBD2 (5 bases). This CDR3 region has 14 residues. Germline lookup yields CDR1 MNHEY and CDR2 SMNVEV (reference sequence). The V and J ends lost 5 bases and 7 bases respectively, with 18 bases between them. The CDR3, as DNA: TGTGCCAGCAGTCCTAGGAGGAGCCCAGTAGAGCAGTACTTC. Amino acids: CASSPRRSPVEQYF.

V and J are TRBV20-1 and TRBJ2-5; weak D call: TRBD2 (7 bases). The CDR3 consists of 14 residues. Looked up from germline, CDR1 is DFQATT and CDR2 is SNEGSKA (reference sequence). V dropped 3 bases and J dropped 4 bases, with 15 bases sitting between them. For the CDR3, the DNA is TGCAGTGCTAGTTATACTGCGGGGGCAGAGACCCAGTACTTC. Translation gives CSASYTAGAETQYF.

The chain employs TRBV7-6 and TRBJ2-5; D is possibly TRBD2 (5 bases). This CDR3 is 16 amino acids long. Germline V gene data show CDR1 as SGHVS and CDR2 as FNYEAQ. Trimming left V 3 bases short and J 1 base short, with 15 bases between. As DNA, the CDR3 is TGTGCCAGCAGCTTGGGATGGGAGTTCCCCCAAGAGACCCAGTACTTC. Protein: CASSLGWEFPQETQYF.

The chain employs TRBV7-8 and TRBJ2-3, with D perhaps TRBD1 (6 bases). CDR1 and CDR2 from the germline V gene are SGHVS and FQNEAQ. V lost 4 bases to trimming and J lost 1 base, with 12 bases between them. The CDR3 totals 15 residues. The CDR3 DNA follows: TGTGCCAGCAGCTATCAAGGACAGCGCACAGATACGCAGTATTTT. This sequence encodes CASSYQGQRTDTQYF.

This chain links TRBV10-3 with TRBJ2-7, with 9 positions matching TRBD1. V shed 6 bases, J shed 5 bases, and the junction held 8 bases outside the gene matches. Germline CDR1 reads ENHRY; CDR2 reads SYGVKD. The CDR3 is 14 amino acids. CDR3 sequence reads: CAIRRTGVVNEQYF. DNA of the CDR3: TGTGCCATCAGGCGGACAGGGGTAGTGAACGAGCAGTACTTC.